Sequencing of this TCR beta chain was carried out in a study of T cell clones after liver transplantation. In the study overall: HCV positivity affected three of eight recipients; the rest lacked autoimmune or viral indications. Samples came pre-transplant, pre-randomization before withdrawal, and post-randomization after withdrawal ended.

Trimming removed 0 bases at V and 1 base at J, with 9 bases between. The CDR3 is 15 residues long. Germline CDR1 LGHNA, CDR2 YSLEER. The protocol was immunoSEQ multiplex PCR, while the TCRdb copy is restricted to in-frame clones and leaves out a portion. The sample shows more than 100,000 clones, under 90% of them seen only once. This sequence was found in a human patient who received a liver transplant. The graft donor may be the source of some T cells. This specimen consisted of CD4+ T cells from blood, obtained approximately 43 months after liver transplant. The J gene is TRBJ1-2, the V gene TRBV4-3; D is undetermined. The CDR3 loop reads CASSQEGWGNYGYTF. DNA for the CDR3: TGCGCCAGCAGCCAAGAGGGGTGGGGTAACTATGGCTACACCTTC.